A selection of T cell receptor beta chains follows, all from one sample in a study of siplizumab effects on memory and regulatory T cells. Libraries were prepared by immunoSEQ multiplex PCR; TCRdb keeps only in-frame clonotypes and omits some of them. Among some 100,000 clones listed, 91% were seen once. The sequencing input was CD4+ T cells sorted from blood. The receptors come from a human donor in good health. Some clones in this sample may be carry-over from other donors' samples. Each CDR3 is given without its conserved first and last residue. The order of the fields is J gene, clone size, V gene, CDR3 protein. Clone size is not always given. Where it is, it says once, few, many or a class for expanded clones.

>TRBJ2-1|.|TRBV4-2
ASSREPGLALNEQF
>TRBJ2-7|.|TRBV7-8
ASSLGITSGSNYEQY
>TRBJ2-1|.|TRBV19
ASSIPKKTPGLANYNEQF
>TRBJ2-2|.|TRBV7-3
ASSLTGLTSTGELF
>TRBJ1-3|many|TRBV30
AWRKGTDGNTIY
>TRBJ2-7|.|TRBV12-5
ASGLATLTGSSYEQY
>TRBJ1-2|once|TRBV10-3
AISEMRDRGPDSYGYT
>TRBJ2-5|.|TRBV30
AWSVPVTGGQETQY
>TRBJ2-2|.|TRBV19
ASSGQGRNTGELF
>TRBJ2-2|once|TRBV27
ASSLSLSGAGELF
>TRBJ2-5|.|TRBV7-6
ASSLGGSGQETQY
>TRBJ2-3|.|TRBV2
ASSRSGTSTDTQY
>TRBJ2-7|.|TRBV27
ASSLAGTYEQY
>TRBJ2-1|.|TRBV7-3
ASSLSNLAGNNEQF
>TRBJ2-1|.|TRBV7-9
ASSPIAGGTNEQF
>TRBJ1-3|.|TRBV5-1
ASSLVSPGLSGNTIY
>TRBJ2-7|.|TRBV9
ASSVSVNQGVDEQY
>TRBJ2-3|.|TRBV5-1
ASSLKREAWISTDTQY
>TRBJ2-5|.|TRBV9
ASSVGQETQY
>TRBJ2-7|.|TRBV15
ATSRDRGLVYEQY
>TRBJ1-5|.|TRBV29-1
SVATASQPQH
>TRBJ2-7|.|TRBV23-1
ASGQGPGEQY
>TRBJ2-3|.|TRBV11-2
ASSLVAATSTDTQY
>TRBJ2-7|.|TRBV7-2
ASSLAGSGGQY
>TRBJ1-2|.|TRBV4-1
ASSPRQDDYGYT
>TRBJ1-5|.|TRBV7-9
ASSPAGGPQPQH
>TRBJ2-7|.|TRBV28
ASSSRGTGRIVAEQY
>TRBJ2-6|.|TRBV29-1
SVGVGSGANVLT
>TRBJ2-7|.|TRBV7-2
ASSLFPGVFYEQY
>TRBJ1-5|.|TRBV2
ASRLDRDQPQH
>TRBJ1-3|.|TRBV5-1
ASSLSQGPISGNTIY
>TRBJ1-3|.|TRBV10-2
ASSEYAGSGNTIY
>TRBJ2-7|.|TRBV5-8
ASSFEDPYEQY
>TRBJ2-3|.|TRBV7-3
ASSFGLAGDTQY
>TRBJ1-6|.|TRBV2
ASSVGRENSPLH
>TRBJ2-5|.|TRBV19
ASSIDGTGEETQY
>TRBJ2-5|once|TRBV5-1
ASSSTDGLAGETQY
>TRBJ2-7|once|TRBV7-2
ASSLGPWDSVGEQY